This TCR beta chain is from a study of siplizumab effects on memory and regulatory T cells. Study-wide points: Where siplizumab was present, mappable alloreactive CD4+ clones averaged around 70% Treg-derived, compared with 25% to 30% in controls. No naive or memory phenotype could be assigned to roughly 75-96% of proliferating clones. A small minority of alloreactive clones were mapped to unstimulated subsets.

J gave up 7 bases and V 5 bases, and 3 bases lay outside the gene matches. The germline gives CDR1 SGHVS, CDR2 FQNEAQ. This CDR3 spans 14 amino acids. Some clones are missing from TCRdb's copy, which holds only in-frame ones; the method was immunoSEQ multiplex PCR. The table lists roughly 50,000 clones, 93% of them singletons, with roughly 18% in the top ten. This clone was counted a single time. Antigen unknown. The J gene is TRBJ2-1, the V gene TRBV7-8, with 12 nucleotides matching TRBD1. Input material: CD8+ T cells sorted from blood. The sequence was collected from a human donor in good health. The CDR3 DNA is TGTGCCAGCAGCCCGGGACAGGGGGCGAATGAGCAGTTCTTC. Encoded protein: CASSPGQGANEQFF.